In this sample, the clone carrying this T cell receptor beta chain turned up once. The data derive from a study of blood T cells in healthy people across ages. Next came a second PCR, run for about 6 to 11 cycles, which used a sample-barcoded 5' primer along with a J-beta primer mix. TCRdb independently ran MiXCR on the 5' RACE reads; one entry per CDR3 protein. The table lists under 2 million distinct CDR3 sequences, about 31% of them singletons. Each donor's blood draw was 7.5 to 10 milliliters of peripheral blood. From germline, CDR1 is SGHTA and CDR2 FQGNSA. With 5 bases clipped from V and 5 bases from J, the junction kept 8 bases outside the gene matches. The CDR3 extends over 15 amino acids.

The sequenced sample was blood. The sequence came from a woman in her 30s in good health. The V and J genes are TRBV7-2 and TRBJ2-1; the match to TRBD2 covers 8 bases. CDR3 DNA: TGTGCCAGCAGCCTCACGGGGGGGCGACACAATGAGCAGTTCTTC. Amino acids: CASSLTGGRHNEQFF.